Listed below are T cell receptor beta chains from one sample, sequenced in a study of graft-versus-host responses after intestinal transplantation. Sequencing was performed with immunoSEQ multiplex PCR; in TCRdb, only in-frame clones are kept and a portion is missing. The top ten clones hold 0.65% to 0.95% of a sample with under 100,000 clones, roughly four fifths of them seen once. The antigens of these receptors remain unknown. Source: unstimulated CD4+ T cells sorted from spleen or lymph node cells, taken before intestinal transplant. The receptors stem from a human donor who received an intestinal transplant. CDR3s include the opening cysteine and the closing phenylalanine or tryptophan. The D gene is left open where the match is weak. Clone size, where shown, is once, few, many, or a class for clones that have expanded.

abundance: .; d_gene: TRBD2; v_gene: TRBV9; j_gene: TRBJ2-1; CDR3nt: TGTGCCAGCAGCGCGTTCGGGACGGGGGGGCGGTACAATGAGCAGTTCTTC; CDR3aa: CASSAFGTGGRYNEQFF
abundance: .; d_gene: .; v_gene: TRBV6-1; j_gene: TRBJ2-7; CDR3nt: TGTGCCAGCAGTGAATCTGGGCGCTACGAGCAGTACTTC; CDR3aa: CASSESGRYEQYF
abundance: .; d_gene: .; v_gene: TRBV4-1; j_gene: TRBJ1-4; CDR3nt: TGCGCCAGCAGCCAAAATAGGGGCCGCGTTGAAAAACTGTTTTTT; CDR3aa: CASSQNRGRVEKLFF
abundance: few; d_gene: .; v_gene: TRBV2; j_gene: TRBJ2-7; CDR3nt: TGTGCCAGCACCAAGACGGGGGAGCAGTACTTC; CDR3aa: CASTKTGEQYF
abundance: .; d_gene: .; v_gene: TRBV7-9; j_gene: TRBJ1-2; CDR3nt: TGTGCCTTCCCGGGGTCAGGGGCCTATGGCTACACCTTC; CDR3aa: CAFPGSGAYGYTF
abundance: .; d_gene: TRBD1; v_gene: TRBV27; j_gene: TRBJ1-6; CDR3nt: TGTGCCAGCAGTTTCCGACAGGGGGCCTCCTATAATTCACCCCTCCACTTT; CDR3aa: CASSFRQGASYNSPLHF
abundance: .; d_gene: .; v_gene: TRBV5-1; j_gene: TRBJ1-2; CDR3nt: TGCGCCAGCAGCTTGAACGGCGGGGGCAACTATGGCTACACCTTC; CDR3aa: CASSLNGGGNYGYTF
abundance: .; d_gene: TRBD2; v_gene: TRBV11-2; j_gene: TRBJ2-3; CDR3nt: TGTGCCAGCAGCAACTTAGCGGGGGGCACAGATACGCAGTATTTT; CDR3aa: CASSNLAGGTDTQYF
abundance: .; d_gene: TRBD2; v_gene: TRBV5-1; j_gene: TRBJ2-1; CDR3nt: TGCGCCAGCAGCTTGGAAGGTGCAACCGGGACTAGAACAAAGGAGCAGTTCTTC; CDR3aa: CASSLEGATGTRTKEQFF
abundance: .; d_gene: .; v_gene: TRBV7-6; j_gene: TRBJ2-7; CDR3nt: TGTGCCAGCAGCTTAGGGTCGGGTACTCGCAGCTACGAGCAGTACTTC; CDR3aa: CASSLGSGTRSYEQYF
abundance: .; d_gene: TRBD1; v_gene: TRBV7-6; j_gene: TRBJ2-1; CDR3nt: TGTGCCAGCAGCCCACGTCCCGGGACAGGGGGGGACAATGAGCAGTTCTTC; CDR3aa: CASSPRPGTGGDNEQFF
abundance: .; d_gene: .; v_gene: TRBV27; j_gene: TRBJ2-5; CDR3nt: TGTGCCAGCAGTTCTCTGACTATTCGGGAGACCCAGTACTTC; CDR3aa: CASSSLTIRETQYF
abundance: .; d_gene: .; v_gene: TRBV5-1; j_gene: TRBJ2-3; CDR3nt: TGCGCCAGCAGCTTGGGCCCGTCGGGGAACACAGATACGCAGTATTTT; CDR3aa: CASSLGPSGNTDTQYF
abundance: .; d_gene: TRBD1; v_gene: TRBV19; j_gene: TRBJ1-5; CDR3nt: TGTGCCACGACAGGGGGCCTTAGCAATCAGCCCCAGCATTTT; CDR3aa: CATTGGLSNQPQHF
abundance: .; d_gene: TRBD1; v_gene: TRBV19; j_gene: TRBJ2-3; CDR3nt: TGTGCCAGTAGTATCTTAGGTGGACAGGGGATAGATACGCAGTATTTT; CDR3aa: CASSILGGQGIDTQYF
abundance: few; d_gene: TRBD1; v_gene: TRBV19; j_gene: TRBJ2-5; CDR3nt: TGTGCCAGTAGTCCAGGGACAGGAGGCGAGACCCAGTACTTC; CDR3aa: CASSPGTGGETQYF
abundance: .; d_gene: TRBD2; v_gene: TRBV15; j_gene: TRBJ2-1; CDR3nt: TGTGCCACCAGCAGAGTAGCGGGACCCCCCTACAATGAGCAGTTCTTC; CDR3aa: CATSRVAGPPYNEQFF
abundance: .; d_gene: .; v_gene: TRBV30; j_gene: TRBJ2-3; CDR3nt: TGTGCCTGGACTTGGCCGTACAGCACAGATACGCAGTATTTT; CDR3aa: CAWTWPYSTDTQYF
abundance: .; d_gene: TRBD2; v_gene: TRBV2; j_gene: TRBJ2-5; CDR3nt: TGTGCCAGCAGTGAAGTAGGGACTAGCGGGGGCCCCCAGTACTTC; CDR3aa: CASSEVGTSGGPQYF
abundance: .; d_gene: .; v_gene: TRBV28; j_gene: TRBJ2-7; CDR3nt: TGTGCCAGCAGTTCAATACGGAGGGGGCTAGCGAGGGAGCAGTACTTC; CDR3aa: CASSSIRRGLAREQYF
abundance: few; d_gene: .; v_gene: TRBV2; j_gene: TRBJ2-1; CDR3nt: TGTGCCAGCAGTGAGGGGAGAGCCTACAATGAGCAGTTCTTC; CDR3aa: CASSEGRAYNEQFF
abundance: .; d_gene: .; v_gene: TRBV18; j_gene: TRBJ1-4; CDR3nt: TGTGCCAGCTCACCAGGAATAGCTGTTAATGAAAAACTGTTTTTT; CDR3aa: CASSPGIAVNEKLFF
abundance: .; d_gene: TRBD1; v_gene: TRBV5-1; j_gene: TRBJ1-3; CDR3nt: TGCGCCAGCAGGACAGGGGCGGACTCTGGAAACACCATATATTTT; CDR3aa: CASRTGADSGNTIYF
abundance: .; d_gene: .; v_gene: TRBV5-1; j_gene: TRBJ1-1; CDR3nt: TGCGCCAGCAGCTCCCAAGCCGGGACAACGAACACTGAAGCTTTCTTT; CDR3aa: CASSSQAGTTNTEAFF
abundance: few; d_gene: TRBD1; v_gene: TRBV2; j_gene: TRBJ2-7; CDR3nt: TGTGCCAGCACCGGACAGGGGAACCTCTACGAGCAGTACTTC; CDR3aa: CASTGQGNLYEQYF
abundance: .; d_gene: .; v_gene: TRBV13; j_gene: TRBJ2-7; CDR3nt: TGTGCCAGCAGCTTAAAAGTCTGGGGGCCTGACGAGCAGTACTTC; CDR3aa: CASSLKVWGPDEQYF
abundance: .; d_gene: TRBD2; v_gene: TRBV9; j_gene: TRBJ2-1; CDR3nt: TGTGCCAGCAGCGTAGTAGCGGGATCCTACAATGAGCAGTTCTTC; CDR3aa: CASSVVAGSYNEQFF
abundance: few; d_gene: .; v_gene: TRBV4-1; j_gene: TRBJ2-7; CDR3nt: TGCGCCAGCAGCCAAGGGTCTAGCTCCTCCTACGAGCAGTACTTC; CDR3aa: CASSQGSSSSYEQYF
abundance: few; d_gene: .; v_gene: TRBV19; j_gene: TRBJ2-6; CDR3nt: TGTGCCAGTAAGGGCGGGACTGGGGCCAACGTCCTGACTTTC; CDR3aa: CASKGGTGANVLTF
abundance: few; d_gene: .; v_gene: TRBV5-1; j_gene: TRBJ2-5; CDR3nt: TGCGCCAGCAGCTGGGGGGTCCAAGAGACCCAGTACTTC; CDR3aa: CASSWGVQETQYF
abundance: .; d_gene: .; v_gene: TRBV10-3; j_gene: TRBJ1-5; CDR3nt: TGTGCCATCAGTGAGGGAGGGGATCAGCCCCAGCATTTT; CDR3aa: CAISEGGDQPQHF
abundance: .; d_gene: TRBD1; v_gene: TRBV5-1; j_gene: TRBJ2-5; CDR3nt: TGCGCCAGCAGCTCAGGCAGGGGGAGAGAGACCCAGTACTTC; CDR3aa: CASSSGRGRETQYF
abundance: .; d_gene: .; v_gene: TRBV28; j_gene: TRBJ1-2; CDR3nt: TGTGCCAGCGGGGGGGGTCAGAATTATGGCTACACCTTC; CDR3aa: CASGGGQNYGYTF
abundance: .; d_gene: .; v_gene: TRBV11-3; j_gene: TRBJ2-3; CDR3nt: TGTGCCAGCAGCTTGTTCGGGACTTACACAGATACGCAGTATTTT; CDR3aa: CASSLFGTYTDTQYF